A selection of T cell receptor beta chains follows, all from one sample in a study of shared clonotypes between healthy human individuals. Only in-frame clones appear in the TCRdb table, and some are missing; sequencing was by immunoSEQ multiplex PCR. Found here are about 550,000 clones, less than 97% of them singletons; the top ten hold less than 0.13%. Sequencing was done on a sample of naive CD8+ T cells sorted from blood. Source of these receptors: a woman in her 30s in good health. Each CDR3 is given with its conserved first and last residue. The D gene is left open where the match is weak. Size is omitted from some rows. Given values are once, few, many or a class for expanded clones.

abundance,j_gene,v_gene,d_gene,CDR3aa,CDR3nt
.,TRBJ2-7,TRBV27,.,CASATLMDYEQYF,TGTGCCAGCGCCACATTGATGGACTACGAGCAGTACTTC
.,TRBJ2-1,TRBV27,TRBD2,CASSIGGAYNEQFF,TGTGCCAGCAGTATTGGGGGGGCCTACAATGAGCAGTTCTTC
.,TRBJ1-3,TRBV30,.,CAWSVLGWGSLSGNTIYF,TGTGCCTGGAGTGTACTCGGTTGGGGGTCCCTCTCTGGAAACACCATATATTTT
.,TRBJ1-2,TRBV5-4,.,CAYEEAGYTF,TGTGCCTACGAAGAGGCCGGCTACACCTTC
.,TRBJ2-1,TRBV7-8,.,CASSSWGLLYNEQFF,TGTGCCAGCAGCTCTTGGGGACTCTTGTACAATGAGCAGTTCTTC
.,TRBJ2-1,TRBV2,.,CAPRPVGGAYNEQFF,TGTGCCCCACGCCCGGTCGGCGGAGCCTACAATGAGCAGTTCTTC
.,TRBJ1-2,TRBV9,.,CASSPVSNYGYTF,TGTGCCAGCAGCCCTGTTTCGAACTATGGCTACACCTTC
.,TRBJ1-2,TRBV19,.,CASSTWTDHYGYTF,TGTGCCAGTAGTACATGGACTGACCACTATGGCTACACCTTC
.,TRBJ2-1,TRBV2,TRBD1,CATTGGNEQFF,TGTGCCACCACAGGGGGTAATGAGCAGTTCTTC
.,TRBJ1-1,TRBV28,.,CASKGRGWDTEAFF,TGTGCCAGCAAAGGGAGAGGTTGGGACACTGAAGCTTTCTTT
once,TRBJ2-2,TRBV11-2,TRBD2,CASRVLEGGAGELFF,TGTGCCAGCAGGGTCCTCGAGGGAGGGGCCGGGGAGCTGTTTTTT
.,TRBJ2-1,TRBV7-9,.,CASSLGRLTYNEQFF,TGTGCCAGCAGCTTAGGCAGGCTCACCTACAATGAGCAGTTCTTC
.,TRBJ2-6,TRBV27,.,CASSFSAGAGANVLTF,TGTGCCAGCAGTTTTTCAGCGGGCGCTGGGGCCAACGTCCTGACTTTC
.,TRBJ2-4,TRBV5-4,.,CASSLGGIQYF,TGTGCCAGCAGCTTGGGCGGCATTCAGTACTTC
.,TRBJ2-1,TRBV10-1,.,CASSEVLEIHEQFF,TGCGCCAGCAGTGAGGTCTTAGAAATCCATGAGCAGTTCTTC
.,TRBJ2-1,TRBV13,TRBD2,CASSKAGERQFF,TGTGCCAGCAGCAAAGCGGGAGAACGGCAGTTCTTC
.,TRBJ2-1,TRBV27,.,CASSQVPNEQFF,TGTGCCAGCAGTCAGGTTCCGAATGAGCAGTTCTTC
.,TRBJ2-5,TRBV6-5,.,CASSALGVSRETQYF,TGTGCCAGCAGTGCGTTGGGGGTATCCCGAGAGACCCAGTACTTC
.,TRBJ2-7,TRBV11-2,.,CASSLDVGGWSDEQYF,TGTGCCAGCAGCTTAGATGTAGGGGGGTGGTCGGACGAGCAGTACTTC
.,TRBJ2-3,TRBV27,TRBD1,CATADRAPRDTQYF,TGTGCCACCGCTGACAGGGCGCCCAGAGATACGCAGTATTTT
.,TRBJ2-7,TRBV4-1,.,CASSQGFEQYF,TGCGCCAGCAGCCAAGGGTTCGAGCAGTACTTC
.,TRBJ2-7,TRBV7-8,TRBD2,CASSPLAGVGLSYEQYF,TGTGCCAGCAGCCCGTTAGCGGGAGTGGGGCTCTCCTACGAGCAGTACTTC
.,TRBJ2-1,TRBV10-3,TRBD2,CAISAGGTSHNEQFF,TGTGCCATCAGCGCCGGGGGGACTAGTCACAATGAGCAGTTCTTC
.,TRBJ1-2,TRBV2,TRBD1,CASSLTGDYGYTF,TGTGCCAGCAGCCTAACAGGGGACTATGGCTACACCTTC
.,TRBJ2-2,TRBV5-6,TRBD1,CASSLEWDRRNTGELFF,TGTGCCAGCAGCTTGGAGTGGGACAGGAGAAACACCGGGGAGCTGTTTTTT
.,TRBJ1-1,TRBV6-5,.,CASGLTEAFF,TGTGCCAGCGGTTTGACTGAAGCTTTCTTT
.,TRBJ2-7,TRBV7-9,TRBD1,CASSFPGQGYEQYF,TGTGCCAGCAGCTTTCCGGGACAGGGATACGAGCAGTACTTC
.,TRBJ2-3,TRBV28,.,CASTDDASVTDTQYF,TGTGCCAGCACCGACGATGCTAGCGTCACAGATACGCAGTATTTT
.,TRBJ2-2,TRBV6-5,.,CASKGVPGELFF,TGTGCCAGCAAAGGGGTTCCCGGGGAGCTGTTTTTT
.,TRBJ2-1,TRBV10-3,TRBD2,CAISESRTSYNEQFF,TGTGCCATCAGTGAGTCTCGGACTAGCTACAATGAGCAGTTCTTC